This T cell receptor (beta chain) derives from a study of T cells in Graves' hyperthyroidism and ophthalmopathy. Study observations and caveats: Clonotypes that were expanded in thyroid above 0.001 mostly appeared in blood too.

This clonotype has a handful of counts. What it binds is not known. Amplification of TCR beta CDR3 regions used RNA as the template. The primer set for the first-round RT-PCR of the TCR CDR3 was HTBI. TCRdb ran MiXCR on the multiplex PCR reads and lists one entry per CDR3 protein. The repertoire consists of more than 550,000 distinct CDR3 sequences, with roughly 17% occurring once and the leading ten covering roughly a sixth. The CDR3 runs 16 residues. The V gene lost 6 bases and the J gene lost 0 bases, with 14 bases spanning the gap. Per the germline V gene, CDR1 is LNHDA and CDR2 is SQIVND (reference sequence). PBMCs were obtained from over 8.5 ml fresh peripheral blood.

Source material: blood. V and J are TRBV19 and TRBJ2-2; D not certain. This sequence originates from a middle-aged man with Graves' hyperthyroidism. CDR3 sequence reads: CASSRLGVSNTGELFF. CDR3 nucleotide sequence: TGTGCCAGTAGCCGACTGGGCGTATCGAACACCGGGGAGCTGTTTTTT.